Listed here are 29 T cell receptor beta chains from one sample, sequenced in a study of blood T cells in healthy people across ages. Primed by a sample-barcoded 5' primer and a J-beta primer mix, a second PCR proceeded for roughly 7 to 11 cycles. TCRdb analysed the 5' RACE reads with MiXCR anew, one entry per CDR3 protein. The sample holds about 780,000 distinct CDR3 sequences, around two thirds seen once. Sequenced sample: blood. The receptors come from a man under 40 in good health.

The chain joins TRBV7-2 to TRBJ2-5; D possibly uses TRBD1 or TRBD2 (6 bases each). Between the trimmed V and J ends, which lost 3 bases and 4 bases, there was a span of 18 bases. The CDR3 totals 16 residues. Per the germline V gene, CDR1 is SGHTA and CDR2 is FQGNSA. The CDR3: CASSFLPRGGGETQYF. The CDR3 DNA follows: TGTGCCAGCAGCTTTCTGCCCAGGGGAGGAGGAGAGACCCAGTACTTC.

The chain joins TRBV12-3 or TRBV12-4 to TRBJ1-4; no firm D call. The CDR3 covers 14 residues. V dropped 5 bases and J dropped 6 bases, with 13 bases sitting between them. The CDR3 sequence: CASSPGFGDEKLFF. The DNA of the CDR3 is TGTGCCAGCAGTCCTGGCTTCGGGGATGAAAAACTGTTTTTT.

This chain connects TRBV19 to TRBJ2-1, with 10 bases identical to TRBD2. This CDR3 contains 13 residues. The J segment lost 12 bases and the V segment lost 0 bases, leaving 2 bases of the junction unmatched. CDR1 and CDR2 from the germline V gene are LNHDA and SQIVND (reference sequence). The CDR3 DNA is TGTGCCAGTAGTATAGAATTAGCGGGGGGGCAGTTCTTC. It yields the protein CASSIELAGGQFF.

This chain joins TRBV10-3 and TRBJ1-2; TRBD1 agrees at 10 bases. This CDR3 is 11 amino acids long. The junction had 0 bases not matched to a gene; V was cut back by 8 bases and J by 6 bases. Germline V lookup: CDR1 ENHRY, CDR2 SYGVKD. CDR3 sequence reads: CAIGTGDGYTF. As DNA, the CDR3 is TGTGCCATCGGGACAGGGGATGGCTACACCTTC.

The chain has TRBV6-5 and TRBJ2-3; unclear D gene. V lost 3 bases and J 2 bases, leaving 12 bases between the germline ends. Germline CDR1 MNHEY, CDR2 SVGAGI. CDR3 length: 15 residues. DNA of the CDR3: TGTGCCAGCAGTTATGGAGAGATAACCACAGATACGCAGTATTTT. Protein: CASSYGEITTDTQYF.

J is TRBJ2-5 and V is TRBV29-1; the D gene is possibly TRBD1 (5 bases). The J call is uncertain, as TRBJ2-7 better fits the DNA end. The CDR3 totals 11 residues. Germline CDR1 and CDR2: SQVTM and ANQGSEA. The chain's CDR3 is CSVKGSVEQYF. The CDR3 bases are TGCAGCGTTAAGGGGTCCGTCGAGCAGTACTTC.

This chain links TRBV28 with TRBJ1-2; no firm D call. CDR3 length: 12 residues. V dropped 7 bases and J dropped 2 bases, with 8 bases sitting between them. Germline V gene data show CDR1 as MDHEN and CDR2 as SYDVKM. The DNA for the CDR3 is TGTGCCAGCAAACCCCCCAACTATGGCTACACCTTC. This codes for CASKPPNYGYTF.

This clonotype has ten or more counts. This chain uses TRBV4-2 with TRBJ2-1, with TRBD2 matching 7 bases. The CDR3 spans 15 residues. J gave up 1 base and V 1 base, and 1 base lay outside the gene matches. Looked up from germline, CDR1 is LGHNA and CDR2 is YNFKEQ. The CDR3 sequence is CASSQGGGSYNEQFF. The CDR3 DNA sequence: TGTGCCAGCAGCCAAGGCGGGGGATCCTACAATGAGCAGTTCTTC.

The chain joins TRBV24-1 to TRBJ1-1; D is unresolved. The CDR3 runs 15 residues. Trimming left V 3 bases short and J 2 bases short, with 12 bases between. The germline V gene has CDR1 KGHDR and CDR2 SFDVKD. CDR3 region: CATSDGSVGNTEAFF. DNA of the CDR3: TGTGCCACCAGTGATGGGAGCGTGGGAAACACTGAAGCTTTCTTT.

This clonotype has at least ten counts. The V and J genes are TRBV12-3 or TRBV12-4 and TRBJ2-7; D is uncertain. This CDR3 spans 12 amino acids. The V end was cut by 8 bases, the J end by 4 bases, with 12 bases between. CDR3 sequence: CASSLSPYEQYF. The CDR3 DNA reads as TGTGCCAGCTCACTGAGTCCGTACGAGCAGTACTTC.

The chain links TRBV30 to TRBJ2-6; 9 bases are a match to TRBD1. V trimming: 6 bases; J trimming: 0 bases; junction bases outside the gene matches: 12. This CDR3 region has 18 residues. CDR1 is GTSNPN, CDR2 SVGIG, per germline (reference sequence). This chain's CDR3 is CACRARGTGFSGANVLTF. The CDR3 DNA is TGTGCCTGCCGGGCAAGGGGGACAGGGTTCTCTGGGGCCAACGTCCTGACTTTC.

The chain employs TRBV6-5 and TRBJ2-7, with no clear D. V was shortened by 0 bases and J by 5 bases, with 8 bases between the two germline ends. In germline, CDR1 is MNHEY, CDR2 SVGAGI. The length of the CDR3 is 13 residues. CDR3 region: CASSYSLTHEQYF. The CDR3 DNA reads TGTGCCAGCAGTTACTCTCTGACCCACGAGCAGTACTTC.

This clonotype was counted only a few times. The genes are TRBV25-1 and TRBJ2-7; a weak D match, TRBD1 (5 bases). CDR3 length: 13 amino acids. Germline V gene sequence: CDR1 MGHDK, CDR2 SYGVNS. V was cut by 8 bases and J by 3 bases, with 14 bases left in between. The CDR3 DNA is TGTGCCAGCTGCAAGGGGTTGGACTACGAGCAGTACTTC. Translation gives CASCKGLDYEQYF.

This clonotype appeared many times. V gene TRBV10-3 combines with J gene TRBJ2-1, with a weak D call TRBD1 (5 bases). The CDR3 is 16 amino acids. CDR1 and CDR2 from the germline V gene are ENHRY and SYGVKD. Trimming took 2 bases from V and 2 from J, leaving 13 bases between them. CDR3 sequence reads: CAISENRQHPYNEQFF. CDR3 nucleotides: TGTGCCATCAGTGAGAACAGGCAGCACCCCTACAATGAGCAGTTCTTC.

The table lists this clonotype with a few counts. CDR3 DNA sequence: TGCAGCGTTCTGCAGGAGTCCTACGAGCAGTACTTC. Its protein is CSVLQESYEQYF. The chain is built from TRBV29-1 and TRBJ2-7; no reliable D call. From germline, CDR1 is SQVTM and CDR2 ANQGSEA. The CDR3 totals 12 residues. Trimming cost V 5 bases and J 1 base, with 9 bases left between them.

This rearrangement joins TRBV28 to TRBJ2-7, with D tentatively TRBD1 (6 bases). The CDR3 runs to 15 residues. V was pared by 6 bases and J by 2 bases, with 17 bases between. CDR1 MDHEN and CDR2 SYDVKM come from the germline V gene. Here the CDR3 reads CASRFTGTLAYEQYF. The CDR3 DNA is TGTGCCAGCAGATTCACCGGGACATTGGCCTACGAGCAGTACTTC.

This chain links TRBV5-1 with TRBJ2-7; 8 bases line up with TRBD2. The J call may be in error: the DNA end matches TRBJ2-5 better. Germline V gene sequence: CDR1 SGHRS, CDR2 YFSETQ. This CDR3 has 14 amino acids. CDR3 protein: CASSSGLGAETQYF. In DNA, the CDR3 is TGCGCCAGCAGCTCGGGACTAGGTGCGGAGACCCAGTACTTC.

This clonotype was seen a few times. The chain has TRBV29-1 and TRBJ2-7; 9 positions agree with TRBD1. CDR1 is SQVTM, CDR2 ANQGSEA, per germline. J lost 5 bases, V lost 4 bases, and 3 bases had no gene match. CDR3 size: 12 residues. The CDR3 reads CSVAGQGNEQYF. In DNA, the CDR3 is TGCAGCGTTGCGGGACAGGGAAACGAGCAGTACTTC.

CDR3 nucleotides: TGTGCCAGCAGCCAAGATCGGGCAAGGGTAGCGGTGGGTTACACAGATACGCAGTATTTT. The encoded protein is CASSQDRARVAVGYTDTQYF. The chain uses TRBV4-2 and TRBJ2-3; TRBD2 is a possible D gene (6 bases). Germline CDR1 LGHNA, CDR2 YNFKEQ. V dropped 0 bases and J dropped 2 bases, with 24 bases sitting between them. The CDR3 has 20 residues.

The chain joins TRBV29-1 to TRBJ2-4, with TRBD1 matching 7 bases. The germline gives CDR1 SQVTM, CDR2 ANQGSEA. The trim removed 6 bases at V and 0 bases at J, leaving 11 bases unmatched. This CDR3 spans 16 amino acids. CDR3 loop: CSVLLTGSLAKNIQYF. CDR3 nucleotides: TGCAGCGTCTTACTGACAGGGTCTCTAGCCAAAAACATTCAGTACTTC.

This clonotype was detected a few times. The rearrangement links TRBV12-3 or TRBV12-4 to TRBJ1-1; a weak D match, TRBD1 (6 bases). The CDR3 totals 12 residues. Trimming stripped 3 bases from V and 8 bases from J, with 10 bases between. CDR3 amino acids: CASSFPGQEAFF. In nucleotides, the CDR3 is TGTGCCAGCAGTTTCCCGGGACAAGAAGCTTTCTTT.

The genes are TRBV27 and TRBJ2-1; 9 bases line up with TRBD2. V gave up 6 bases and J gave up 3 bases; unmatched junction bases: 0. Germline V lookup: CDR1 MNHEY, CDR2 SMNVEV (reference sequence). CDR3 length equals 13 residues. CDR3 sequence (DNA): TGTGCCAGCAGGACTAGCGGCTACAATGAGCAGTTCTTC. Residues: CASRTSGYNEQFF.

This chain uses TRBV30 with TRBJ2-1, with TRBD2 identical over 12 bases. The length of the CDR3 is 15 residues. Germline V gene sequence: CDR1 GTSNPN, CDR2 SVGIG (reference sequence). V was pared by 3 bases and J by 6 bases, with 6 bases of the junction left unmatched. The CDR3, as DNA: TGTGCCTGGAGCCCCTCTAGCGGGGGGGCCAATGAGCAGTTCTTC. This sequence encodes CAWSPSSGGANEQFF.

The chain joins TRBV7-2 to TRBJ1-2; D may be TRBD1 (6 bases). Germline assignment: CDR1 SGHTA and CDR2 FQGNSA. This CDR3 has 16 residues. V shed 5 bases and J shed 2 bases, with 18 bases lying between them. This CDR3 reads CASSINSGELNYGYTF. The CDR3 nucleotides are TGTGCCAGCAGCATCAACTCAGGGGAACTAAACTATGGCTACACCTTC.

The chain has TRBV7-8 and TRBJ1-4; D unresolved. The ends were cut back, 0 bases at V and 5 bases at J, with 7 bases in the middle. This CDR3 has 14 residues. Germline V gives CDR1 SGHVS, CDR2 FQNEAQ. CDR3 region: CASSLALGNEKLFF. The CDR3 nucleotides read TGTGCCAGCAGCTTAGCGCTCGGAAATGAAAAACTGTTTTTT.

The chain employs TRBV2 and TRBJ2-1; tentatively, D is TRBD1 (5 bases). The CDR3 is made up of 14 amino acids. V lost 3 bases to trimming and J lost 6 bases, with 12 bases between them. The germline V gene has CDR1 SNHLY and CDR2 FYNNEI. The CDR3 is CASSESRAANEQFF. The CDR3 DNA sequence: TGTGCCAGCAGTGAGAGCAGGGCGGCCAATGAGCAGTTCTTC.

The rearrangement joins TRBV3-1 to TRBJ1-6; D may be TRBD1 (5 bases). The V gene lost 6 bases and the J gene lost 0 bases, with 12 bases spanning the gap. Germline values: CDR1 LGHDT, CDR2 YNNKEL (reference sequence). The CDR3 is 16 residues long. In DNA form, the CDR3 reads TGTGCCAGCAGGGACGGGACTCGCTCCTATAATTCACCCCTCCACTTT. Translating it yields CASRDGTRSYNSPLHF.

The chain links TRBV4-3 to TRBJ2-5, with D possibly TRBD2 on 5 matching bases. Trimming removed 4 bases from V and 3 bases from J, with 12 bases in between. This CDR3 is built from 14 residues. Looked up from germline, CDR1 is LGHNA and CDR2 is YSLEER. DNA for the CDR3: TGCGCCAGCAGCCTTTCCTACGGGAAAGAGACCCAGTACTTC. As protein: CASSLSYGKETQYF.

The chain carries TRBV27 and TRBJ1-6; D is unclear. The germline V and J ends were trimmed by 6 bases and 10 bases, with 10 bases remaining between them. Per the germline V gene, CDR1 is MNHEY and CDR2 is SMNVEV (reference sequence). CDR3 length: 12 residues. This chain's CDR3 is CASRTWASPLHF. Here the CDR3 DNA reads TGTGCCAGCAGAACTTGGGCGTCACCCCTCCACTTT.